One TCR beta chain is described in this entry. The entry originates in a study of blood T cell repertoires in COVID-19. As for the study in general: Researchers got acute and convalescent COVID-19 samples from the United States, Italy and Spain. PBMCs, B-cell-depleted T cells, or T cells were the source of the cDNA or gDNA that made up the material.

The J segment lost 1 base and the V segment lost 10 bases, leaving 3 bases of the junction unmatched. Germline V gene data show CDR1 as LNHDA and CDR2 as SQIVND (reference sequence). The CDR3 totals 12 residues. Under the authors' procedure: Reference gene primer amplification gave nucleated cell count estimates. Using immunoSEQ multiplex PCR, the repertoire was profiled, and TCRdb retains in-frame clones only, with some absent. The D gene and trimming were derived from the DNA, and the V and J assignments and clone size from that table. The profile shows 150,000 to 200,000 clones, 85% to 90% of them singletons.

The chain has TRBV19 and TRBJ1-1, with TRBD1 identical over 7 bases. This TCR was sampled from a man aged 18 to 29 with acute or convalescent COVID-19. Sequencing was carried out using peripheral blood. CDR3 sequence (DNA): TGTGCCACCAGGACAGGGAACACTGAAGCTTTCTTT. It specifies CATRTGNTEAFF.